This T cell receptor (beta chain) came from a study of cytomegalovirus exposure and HLA in healthy donors. General study points: Most TCR sequences were seen very rarely across donors, but some public TCRs occurred in many. It was approximately 170 TCR beta chains that were listed as cytomegalovirus-associated. First-cohort TCR clusters tended to co-occur in the roughly 130 validation repertoires, a later analysis found.

Concerning this clone itself: Its specificity is not known.

Method: immunoSEQ multiplex PCR; TCRdb's copy keeps in-frame clones and lacks some. The sample lists about 79,000 clones; approximately 94% were seen once. The CDR3 contains 14 residues. Trimming stripped 2 bases from V and 7 bases from J, with 14 bases between. Germline V gives CDR1 MDHEN, CDR2 SYDVKM. Sample: PBMCs. The gene calls are TRBV28 and TRBJ1-2; D may be TRBD1 (5 bases). The clonotype was recovered from a woman in her twenties or thirties in good health and CMV-seronegative. The CDR3 protein is CASSLGGDLGGYTF. The CDR3 DNA reads as TGTGCCAGCAGTTTAGGAGGGGATCTGGGTGGCTACACCTTC.